The 23 T cell receptor beta chains presented below share a single source sample, sequenced in a study of T-cell memory formation after mild COVID-19. TCRdb reprocessed the 5' RACE reads via MiXCR and lists one record per CDR3 protein. The sample carries approximately 270,000 distinct CDR3 sequences, 15% to 20% recorded once. Specimen: PBMCs or a T cell subset sorted from them (not recorded which). These receptors originate from a man aged 18 to 30 who had mild COVID-19 (a few samples of this study predate the infection). Cell type and time point are not known.

This rearrangement joins TRBV7-9 to TRBJ2-4; 8 bases map to TRBD1. The V gene end was trimmed by 8 bases and the J gene end by 4 bases; junction bases not matched to a gene: 4. Germline assignment: CDR1 SEHNR and CDR2 FQNEAQ (reference sequence). The CDR3 has 13 amino acids. CDR3 bases: TGTGCCAGCGCCGGACAGGGTAAAAACATTCAGTACTTC. This sequence encodes CASAGQGKNIQYF.

This chain links TRBV6-6 with TRBJ1-1; a possible D gene is TRBD1 (6 bases). Germline assignment: CDR1 MNHNY and CDR2 SVGAGI (reference sequence). The CDR3 loop spans 17 amino acids. Trimming shortened V by 2 bases and J by 0 bases, and 16 bases separated the two germline ends. The CDR3 reads CASSYEGVPLLNTEAFF. CDR3 nucleotides: TGTGCCAGCAGTTACGAGGGGGTGCCACTCTTGAACACTGAAGCTTTCTTT.

This chain joins TRBV29-1 and TRBJ2-3; D might be TRBD1 (7 bases). The V gene lost 6 bases and the J gene lost 2 bases, with 18 bases spanning the gap. The CDR3 covers 15 residues. Germline V gene data show CDR1 as SQVTM and CDR2 as ANQGSEA. CDR3 in amino acids: CSVGGQLKYTDTQYF. The DNA of the CDR3 is TGCAGCGTGGGGGGACAGCTGAAATACACAGATACGCAGTATTTT.

There are a few counts of this clonotype. The rearrangement links TRBV29-1 to TRBJ2-3; TRBD2 aligns across 11 bases. Germline V gene sequence: CDR1 SQVTM, CDR2 ANQGSEA. The CDR3 totals 15 residues. Germline trimming cut 5 bases from V and 0 bases from J; bases unmatched to any gene: 4. CDR3 nucleotide sequence: TGCAGCGTTACCCGACTAGCGGGGAGCACAGATACGCAGTATTTT. Its protein product is CSVTRLAGSTDTQYF.

This clonotype was found a few times. The chain couples TRBV2 to TRBJ2-7; 9 nucleotides line up with TRBD2. This CDR3 spans 13 amino acids. J gave up 3 bases and V 4 bases, and 1 base lay outside the gene matches. Germline values: CDR1 SNHLY, CDR2 FYNNEI. The CDR3 DNA follows: TGTGCCAGCAGTGGAGCGGGGGGCTACGAGCAGTACTTC. This encodes CASSGAGGYEQYF.

In this sample, this clonotype turned up a few times. The V and J genes are TRBV10-3 and TRBJ1-6, with D possibly TRBD1 on 6 matching bases. Germline-derived CDR1 and CDR2 are ENHRY and SYGVKD. This CDR3 has 14 amino acids. V lost 10 bases to trimming and J lost 7 bases, with 17 bases between them. As DNA, the CDR3 is TGTGCCACCGGGGGCGGTCAGAGGAATTCACCCCTCCACTTT. As protein: CATGGGQRNSPLHF.

The V call is TRBV5-1, the J call TRBJ1-1; tentative D call: TRBD1 (6 bases). This CDR3 region has 15 residues. V lost 6 bases and J 1 base, leaving 16 bases between the germline ends. Germline V lookup: CDR1 SGHRS, CDR2 YFSETQ. This CDR3 is CASNFRSGENTEAFF. In DNA form, the CDR3 reads TGCGCCAGCAACTTTAGGTCAGGGGAGAACACTGAAGCTTTCTTT.

This clonotype was counted a few times. The chain recombines TRBV7-2 with TRBJ2-3; 8 bases line up with TRBD2. The J segment lost 4 bases and the V segment lost 1 base, leaving 7 bases of the junction unmatched. Germline assignment: CDR1 SGHTA and CDR2 FQGNSA. The CDR3 contains 16 residues. Written as DNA, the CDR3 is TGTGCCAGCAGCTTAGTGGGGACTAGTTTTGCAGATACGCAGTATTTT. Its protein product is CASSLVGTSFADTQYF.

This clonotype has a handful of counts. This chain uses TRBV29-1 with TRBJ2-3; possibly TRBD2 for D (6 bases). The V gene's germline CDR1 is SQVTM and CDR2 ANQGSEA. This CDR3 spans 14 amino acids. With 4 bases removed from V and 6 bases from J, the gap between germline ends came to 17 bases. CDR3 residues: CSVGGSGTSDTQYF. The CDR3 nucleotides are TGCAGCGTTGGGGGTAGCGGTACGTCTGATACGCAGTATTTT.

This clonotype has only a few counts. J is TRBJ2-7 and V is TRBV10-3; 10 bases line up with TRBD2. The CDR3 covers 15 residues. The junction had 5 bases not matched to a gene; V was cut back by 4 bases and J by 2 bases. Germline V gives CDR1 ENHRY, CDR2 SYGVKD. CDR3 coding DNA: TGTGCCATCAGTGCCACTAGCGGGGCCACCTACGAGCAGTACTTC. It translates to CAISATSGATYEQYF.

The CDR3, as DNA: TGCGCCAGCAGCTTGAATTCGGGTTCTTATAATTCACCCCTCCACTTT. It encodes CASSLNSGSYNSPLHF. The chain carries TRBV5-1 and TRBJ1-6; the D is unclear. CDR1 and CDR2 (germline): SGHRS, YFSETQ. Deletions cut 1 base from V and 4 bases from J, with 12 bases between. The CDR3 consists of 16 residues.

The V and J genes are TRBV2 and TRBJ2-3; 13 bases align to TRBD2. The CDR3 has 15 residues. The germline gives CDR1 SNHLY, CDR2 FYNNEI. Trimming removed 6 bases from V and 4 bases from J; junction bases left unmatched: 4. As DNA, the CDR3 is TGTGCCAGCAGGCCGACTAGCGGGGGGTCAGATACGCAGTATTTT. Residues: CASRPTSGGSDTQYF. Full variable domain (outside the CDR3, taken from reference TRBV2 and TRBJ2-3): EPEVTQTPSHQVTQMGQEVILRCVPISNHLYFYWYRQILGQKVEFLVSFYNNEISEKSEIFDDQFSVERPDGSNFTLKIRSTKLEDSAMYFCASRPTSGGSDTQYFGPGTRLTVL.

This clonotype came up a few times. This rearrangement joins TRBV29-1 to TRBJ1-1; unclear D gene. This CDR3 has 11 residues. V lost 7 bases, J lost 5 bases, and 11 bases lay in between. CDR1 and CDR2 from the germline V gene are SQVTM and ANQGSEA. CDR3 DNA sequence: TGCAGCGGCGACGAGTTGACTGAAGCTTTCTTT. Translating gives CSGDELTEAFF.

The chain joins TRBV5-1 to TRBJ1-1, with D possibly TRBD1 on 6 matching bases. The CDR3 has 15 residues. The germline gives CDR1 SGHRS, CDR2 YFSETQ. V was cut by 3 bases and J by 1 base, with 13 bases left in between. The CDR3 nucleotides are TGCGCCAGCAGCTCCAGACAGGCGGGGAACACTGAAGCTTTCTTT. Translating it yields CASSSRQAGNTEAFF.

This clonotype was counted at least ten times. This chain uses TRBV29-1 with TRBJ1-5; D gene unclear. With 5 bases removed from V and 4 bases from J, the gap between germline ends came to 9 bases. The CDR3 spans 12 residues. CDR1 is SQVTM, CDR2 ANQGSEA, per germline. CDR3 residues: CSVSDPNQPQHF. The CDR3 DNA is TGCAGCGTTTCAGATCCTAATCAGCCCCAGCATTTT. Variable domain in full (rest from reference TRBV29-1 and TRBJ1-5): SAVISQKPSRDICQRGTSLTIQCQVDSQVTMMFWYRQQPGQSLTLIATANQGSEATYESGFVIDKFPISRPNLTFSTLTVSNMSPEDSSIYLCSVSDPNQPQHFGDGTRLSIL.

The gene calls are TRBV5-1 and TRBJ2-5; unclear D gene. With 1 base removed from V and 2 bases from J, the gap between germline ends came to 9 bases. This CDR3 comprises 14 residues. CDR1 and CDR2 (germline): SGHRS, YFSETQ. Here the CDR3 DNA reads TGCGCCAGCAGCTTGTCTGTCCTGCAAGAGACCCAGTACTTC. The encoded protein is CASSLSVLQETQYF.

This clonotype turned up a few times. V and J are TRBV28 and TRBJ1-5; D not certain. Trimming took 6 bases from V and 0 from J, leaving 12 bases between them. Germline loops: CDR1 MDHEN, CDR2 SYDVKM. The CDR3 runs to 15 residues. The DNA of the CDR3 is TGTGCCAGCAGGCCTAGGGCGTATAGCAATCAGCCCCAGCATTTT. It is translated as CASRPRAYSNQPQHF.

CDR3 region: CASSQDGWREQYV. CDR3 in DNA: TGTGCCAGCAGCCAAGATGGTTGGAGAGAGCAGTACGTC. This chain links TRBV4-2 with TRBJ2-7; no clear D. Trimming took off 0 bases at V and 7 bases at J, with 10 bases between the two ends. This CDR3 comprises 13 residues. Germline lookup yields CDR1 LGHNA and CDR2 YNFKEQ.

This clonotype came up a few times. This chain links TRBV4-3 with TRBJ1-5; 7 bases match TRBD1. The CDR3 totals 14 residues. The germline V gene encodes CDR1 LGHNA and CDR2 YSLEER. Trimming cost V 3 bases and J 6 bases; bases outside gene matches: 5. CDR3 in DNA: TGCGCCAGCAGCCAGAGACAGGGTATTCAGCCCCAGCATTTT. It yields the protein CASSQRQGIQPQHF.

V usage is TRBV18 and J usage is TRBJ2-3, with 9 bases fitting TRBD2. In germline, CDR1 is KGHSH, CDR2 LQKENI. V dropped 2 bases and J dropped 6; count of bases not matched to a gene: 12. The CDR3 has 17 amino acids. For the CDR3, the DNA is TGTGCCAGCTCACCATACCCTCGCGGGGGGGCCAGGGATACGCAGTATTTT. Translated, it gives CASSPYPRGGARDTQYF.

This sequence joins TRBV11-1 and TRBJ2-3; 8 nucleotides align to TRBD2. Trimming removed 10 bases from V and 2 bases from J; junction bases left unmatched: 14. The length of the CDR3 is 16 residues. Germline V CDR1 and CDR2: SGHAT, FQDESV (reference sequence). CDR3 DNA sequence: TGTGCCATCGGGGGGGGGCCGGCGGGATACACAGATACGCAGTATTTT. Its protein product is CAIGGGPAGYTDTQYF.

V and J are TRBV7-9 and TRBJ1-5; D ambiguous. The CDR3 runs to 15 residues. The V and J ends lost 5 bases and 7 bases respectively, with 18 bases between them. From germline, CDR1 is SEHNR and CDR2 FQNEAQ (reference sequence). CDR3: CASSRSPDPGQPQHF. The CDR3 bases are TGTGCCAGCAGCCGGTCCCCGGACCCGGGGCAGCCCCAGCATTTT.

The chain joins TRBV7-8 to TRBJ1-1; D is unresolved. The CDR3 contains 15 residues. Germline assignment: CDR1 SGHVS and CDR2 FQNEAQ. The ends were cut back, 1 base at V and 1 base at J, with 10 bases in the middle. In DNA, the CDR3 is TGTGCCAGCAGCTTAGATGGAGGGTGGAACACTGAAGCTTTCTTT. Its protein is CASSLDGGWNTEAFF.